Given below is one TCR beta chain in context. As yet, its antigen is unknown. The CDR3 consists of 13 residues. Per the germline V gene, CDR1 is SGHRS and CDR2 is YFSETQ. The V gene lost 5 bases and the J gene lost 3 bases, with 12 bases spanning the gap. An oligo carrying a UMI was ligated to the cDNA 3' end. First-round PCR used three to five cycles and beta primers RC1.1 and RC1.2 covering TRBC1 and TRBC2. In TCRdb, the UMI-ligation and nested PCR reads were re-called with MiXCR into one record per CDR3 protein. The sample contains 39,000 or so distinct CDR3 sequences, approximately 17% of which appear only once. This record comes from a study of quantifying T cell responses using KT2 cells. About the research overall: cDNA was made from DNase-treated RNA using alpha and beta constant primers. Broader study findings: Very high KT2 spike-in numbers caused saturation in KT2 sequence detection.

The source of this sequence is a human donor. Source material: PBMCs spiked with cells of the T cell clone KT2. The V gene is TRBV5-1, the J gene TRBJ2-7; weak D call: TRBD1 (6 bases). The CDR3 bases are TGCGCCAGCAGGGGGGCTGAGGACTACGAGCAGTACTTC. Residues: CASRGAEDYEQYF.